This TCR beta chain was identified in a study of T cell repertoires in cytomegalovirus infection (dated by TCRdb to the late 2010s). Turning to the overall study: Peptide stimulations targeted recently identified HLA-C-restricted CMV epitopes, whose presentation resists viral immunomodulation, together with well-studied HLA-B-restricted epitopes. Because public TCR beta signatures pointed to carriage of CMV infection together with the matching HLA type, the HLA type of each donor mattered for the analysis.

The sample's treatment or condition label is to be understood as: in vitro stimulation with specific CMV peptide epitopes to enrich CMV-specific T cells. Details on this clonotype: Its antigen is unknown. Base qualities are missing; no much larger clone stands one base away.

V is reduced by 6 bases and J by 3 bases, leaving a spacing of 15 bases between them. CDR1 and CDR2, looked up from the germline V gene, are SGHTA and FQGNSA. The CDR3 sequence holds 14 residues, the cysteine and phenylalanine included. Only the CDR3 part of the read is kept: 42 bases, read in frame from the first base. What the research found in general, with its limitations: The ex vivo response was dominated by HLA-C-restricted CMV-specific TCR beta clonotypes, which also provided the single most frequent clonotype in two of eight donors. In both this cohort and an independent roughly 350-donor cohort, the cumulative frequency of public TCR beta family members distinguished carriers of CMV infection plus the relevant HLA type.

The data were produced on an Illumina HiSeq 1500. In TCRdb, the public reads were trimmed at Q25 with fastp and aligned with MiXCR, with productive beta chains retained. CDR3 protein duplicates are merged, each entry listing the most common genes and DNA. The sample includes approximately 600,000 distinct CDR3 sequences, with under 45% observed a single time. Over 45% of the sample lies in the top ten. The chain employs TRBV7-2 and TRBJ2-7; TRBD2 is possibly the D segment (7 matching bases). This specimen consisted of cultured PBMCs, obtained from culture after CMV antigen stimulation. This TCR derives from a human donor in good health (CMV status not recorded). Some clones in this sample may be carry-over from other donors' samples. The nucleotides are TGTGCCAGCAGGGTAAGGGGGGGAGTCTACGAGCAGTACTTC. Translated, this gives CASRVRGGVYEQYF.